This TCR beta chain was documented in a study of blood T cell repertoires in COVID-19. Overall study context: Specimens from acute and convalescent COVID-19 originated in the United States, Italy and Spain. Sources were T cells, B-cell-depleted T cells, or PBMCs; the material itself was cDNA or gDNA.

Authors' methods: Reference gene primer amplification in the assay estimated nucleated cell counts. Assay used: immunoSEQ multiplex PCR; TCRdb lists only in-frame clones, some missing. The D gene and trimming were derived from the DNA, and the V and J assignments and clone size from that table. Here the sample spans approximately 300,000 clones, roughly 88% being singletons. The sequence was collected from a woman between 45 and 60 years old with acute or convalescent COVID-19. Specimen: peripheral blood.

Here the CDR3 DNA reads TGTGCCAGAAGCTTGGTTACAGCGGGGGGCTCCTACAATGAGCAGTTCTTC. It yields the protein CARSLVTAGGSYNEQFF. The chain employs TRBV5-3 and TRBJ2-1, with 9 bases lining up with TRBD2. TRBV5-3 is sorted into the ORF group, with uncertain function. This CDR3 spans 17 amino acids. V lost 0 bases to trimming and J lost 0 bases; unmatched junction nucleotides: 4.